This note documents a single T cell receptor (beta chain) sequence. Its antigen is unknown. TCRdb re-called the reads with MiXCR, one entry per CDR3 protein. The table shows 600,000 to 800,000 distinct CDR3 sequences, with more than 20% occurring only once. The source of the sample is a study of T cell repertoires in cytomegalovirus infection. Study results and caveats: Predominance within the ex vivo response was attributable to HLA-C-restricted CMV-specific TCR beta clonotypes.

Looked up from germline, CDR1 is DFQATT and CDR2 is SNEGSKA (reference sequence). V trimming: 5 bases; J trimming: 2 bases; junction bases outside the gene matches: 8. The CDR3 runs to 17 residues. The rearrangement uses TRBV20-1 and TRBJ2-3; 15 bases map to TRBD2. The source of this sequence is a human donor in good health (CMV status not recorded). Some clones in this sample may be carry-over from other donors' samples. Material for sequencing was CD8+ T cells from PBMCs. The chain's CDR3 is CSAAGLAGGRFTDTQYF. The DNA for the CDR3 is TGCAGTGCTGCTGGACTAGCGGGGGGGCGTTTCACAGATACGCAGTATTTT.